This is a list of T cell receptor beta chains from one sample in a study of T cell responses to AZD1222 COVID-19 vaccine. Sequencing used immunoSEQ multiplex PCR; TCRdb keeps in-frame clones, though not all of them. The sample has 120,000 to 150,000 clones, 88% seen once. The sample was peripheral blood, taken on day 0 of MenACWY control vaccination. The source is an adult in good health. CDR3s include the opening cysteine and the closing phenylalanine or tryptophan. Each record gives: D gene, J gene, V gene, clone size, CDR3 length, CDR3 DNA, CDR3 protein. A D gene is named only where the DNA matches it firmly. Clone size appears in some rows only: once, few, many, or a class for an expanded clone.

D: .; J: TRBJ2-5; V: TRBV18; size: .; length: 18; DNA: TGTGCCAGCTCACCGACCTTCCCACCGGACAGACAGCAAGAGACCCAGTACTTC; CDR3: CASSPTFPPDRQQETQYF
D: TRBD1; J: TRBJ2-5; V: TRBV24-1; size: .; length: 14; DNA: TGTGCCACCAGTGAGACAGGGGGACTGGAGACCCAGTACTTC; CDR3: CATSETGGLETQYF
D: TRBD2; J: TRBJ2-7; V: TRBV27; size: .; length: 15; DNA: TGTGCCAGCAGTTACACTAGCGGGAGCTCCTACGAGCAGTACTTC; CDR3: CASSYTSGSSYEQYF
D: TRBD1; J: TRBJ1-2; V: TRBV25-1; size: .; length: 15; DNA: TGTGCCAGCAGTGAACCCGGGACAGGCGGTCGGGGCTACACCTTC; CDR3: CASSEPGTGGRGYTF
D: .; J: TRBJ1-5; V: TRBV28; size: .; length: 16; DNA: TGTGCCAGCAGTTTGGGGGGGGGCAGTGGCAATCAGCCCCAGCATTTT; CDR3: CASSLGGGSGNQPQHF
D: TRBD1; J: TRBJ1-1; V: TRBV6-5; size: .; length: 15; DNA: TGTGCCAGCAGTCCAAGGACAGGGTTGAACACTGAAGCTTTCTTT; CDR3: CASSPRTGLNTEAFF
D: TRBD2; J: TRBJ2-5; V: TRBV7-3; size: .; length: 16; DNA: TGTGCCAGCAGCTTAGCGGCTAGCGGGAGAGGGGAGACCCAGTACTTC; CDR3: CASSLAASGRGETQYF
D: TRBD2; J: TRBJ2-4; V: TRBV19; size: .; length: 17; DNA: TGTGCCAGTAGTATGTTGCCAGAGCGGGAGGGCAAAAACATTCAGTACTTC; CDR3: CASSMLPEREGKNIQYF
D: .; J: TRBJ1-4; V: TRBV20-1; size: .; length: 10; DNA: TGCAGTGCTAGTGATGAAAAACTGTTTTTT; CDR3: CSASDEKLFF
D: .; J: TRBJ1-1; V: TRBV24-1; size: .; length: 12; DNA: TGTGCCACCGGAAGAGAAGGGGGTGAAGCTTTCTTT; CDR3: CATGREGGEAFF
D: .; J: TRBJ2-7; V: TRBV7-2; size: once; length: 12; DNA: TGTGCCAGCAGCTTTTCGGGGTACGAGCAGTACTTC; CDR3: CASSFSGYEQYF
D: .; J: TRBJ2-1; V: TRBV6-4; size: .; length: 15; DNA: TGTGCCAGCAGTGACAGGGACGGGGGTAGCAATGAGCAGTTCTTC; CDR3: CASSDRDGGSNEQFF
D: .; J: TRBJ2-7; V: TRBV6-2/TRBV6-3; size: .; length: 14; DNA: TGTGCCAGCAGTTACGGCGGTGGCTCCTACGAGCAGTACTTC; CDR3: CASSYGGGSYEQYF
D: .; J: TRBJ1-1; V: TRBV28; size: once; length: 12; DNA: TGTGCCAGCGTAGGGGCCACATATGAAGCTTTCTTT; CDR3: CASVGATYEAFF
D: .; J: TRBJ2-1; V: TRBV27; size: .; length: 15; DNA: TGTGCCAGCAGTTCCGGAGCGAGCTCCTACAATGAGCAGTTCTTC; CDR3: CASSSGASSYNEQFF
D: TRBD2; J: TRBJ2-3; V: TRBV3-1/TRBV3-2; size: once; length: 18; DNA: TGTGCCAGCAGCCGAGGGACTAGCGGGAGAAGGGGCACAGATACGCAGTATTTT; CDR3: CASSRGTSGRRGTDTQYF
D: .; J: TRBJ1-2; V: TRBV6-2/TRBV6-3; size: .; length: 13; DNA: TGTGCCAGCAGCCGCGAGGGGCTTTCTGGCTACACCTTC; CDR3: CASSREGLSGYTF
D: .; J: TRBJ1-1; V: TRBV5-5; size: once; length: 16; DNA: TGTGCCAGCAGCTTGGCTTATCCAAGTATGAACACTGAAGCTTTCTTT; CDR3: CASSLAYPSMNTEAFF
D: TRBD1; J: TRBJ1-6; V: TRBV6-5; size: .; length: 13; DNA: TGTGCCAGCAGTCTACAGGGGGAATCACCCCTCCACTTT; CDR3: CASSLQGESPLHF
D: TRBD1; J: TRBJ1-1; V: TRBV27; size: .; length: 14; DNA: TGTGCCAGCAGTCCAGCAGGGGGCCACACTGAAGCTTTCTTT; CDR3: CASSPAGGHTEAFF
D: .; J: TRBJ1-4; V: TRBV24-1; size: .; length: 13; DNA: TGTGCCACCGCCGGGAATAACGATGAAAAACTGTTTTTT; CDR3: CATAGNNDEKLFF
D: .; J: TRBJ1-5; V: TRBV18; size: .; length: 13; DNA: TGTGCCAGCTCACCGGGGGGGAATCAGCCCCAGCATTTT; CDR3: CASSPGGNQPQHF
D: .; J: TRBJ2-7; V: TRBV7-6; size: .; length: 13; DNA: TGTGCCAGCAGCTTCCCCATGGGGGACGAGCAGTACTTC; CDR3: CASSFPMGDEQYF
D: .; J: TRBJ2-2; V: TRBV18; size: .; length: 14; DNA: TGTGCCAGCTCACCATCAGCGAACACCGGGGAGCTGTTTTTT; CDR3: CASSPSANTGELFF
D: .; J: TRBJ1-2; V: TRBV5-6; size: .; length: 13; DNA: TGTGCCAGCAGCCCCGAGCAGCGGGGTGGCTACACCTTC; CDR3: CASSPEQRGGYTF
D: .; J: TRBJ2-2; V: TRBV11-3; size: .; length: 15; DNA: TGTGCCAGCAGCTCCCGGACGGGGAACACCGGGGAGCTGTTTTTT; CDR3: CASSSRTGNTGELFF
D: TRBD1; J: TRBJ2-3; V: TRBV7-3; size: .; length: 16; DNA: TGTGCCAGCAGCTCAGGGACAGCCCAAAACACAGATACGCAGTATTTT; CDR3: CASSSGTAQNTDTQYF
D: TRBD1; J: TRBJ2-5; V: TRBV4-3; size: .; length: 15; DNA: TGCGCCAGCAGCCAAAGACAGGGCGTTGGGGAGACCCAGTACTTC; CDR3: CASSQRQGVGETQYF
D: .; J: TRBJ1-6; V: TRBV9; size: .; length: 15; DNA: TGTGCCAGCAGCGTTGGCAGACGCGAGGATTCACCCCTCCACTTT; CDR3: CASSVGRREDSPLHF
D: .; J: TRBJ2-3; V: TRBV19; size: once; length: 17; DNA: TGTGCCAGTAGTATAGTGTTATGGCGGGGAGTGACAGATACGCAGTATTTT; CDR3: CASSIVLWRGVTDTQYF
D: .; J: TRBJ2-7; V: TRBV2; size: .; length: 13; DNA: TGTGCCAGCATAGGGGGGGCGTGGTACGAGCAGTACTTC; CDR3: CASIGGAWYEQYF
D: .; J: TRBJ1-2; V: TRBV7-9; size: .; length: 14; DNA: TGTGCCAGCGGACGGGGGGGGAATCCGTATGGCTACACCTTC; CDR3: CASGRGGNPYGYTF
D: .; J: TRBJ2-1; V: TRBV7-7; size: .; length: 15; DNA: TGTGCTAGCAGCTTAAGTCGTGGCGAATACAATGAGCAGTTCTTC; CDR3: CASSLSRGEYNEQFF
D: .; J: TRBJ1-5; V: TRBV15; size: .; length: 15; DNA: TGTGCCACCAGCTGGGGTCGGGATAATGGTCAGCCCCAGCATTTT; CDR3: CATSWGRDNGQPQHF
D: .; J: TRBJ2-7; V: TRBV28; size: .; length: 12; DNA: TGTGCCAGCAGTTTAGCGAGGCACGAGCAGTACTTC; CDR3: CASSLARHEQYF
D: .; J: TRBJ1-5; V: TRBV9; size: once; length: 17; DNA: TGTGCCAGCAGCCCAGGGTGGGGGGACATAGACAATCAGCCCCAGCATTTT; CDR3: CASSPGWGDIDNQPQHF
D: TRBD1; J: TRBJ1-2; V: TRBV29-1; size: .; length: 13; DNA: TGCAGCGTGGAAGGACAGGGGCTATGGGGCTACACCTTC; CDR3: CSVEGQGLWGYTF
D: TRBD2; J: TRBJ2-1; V: TRBV28; size: .; length: 17; DNA: TGTGCCAGCAGGGGGGGGAGCGGGAGACCCTCCTACAATGAGCAGTTCTTC; CDR3: CASRGGSGRPSYNEQFF